This TCR beta chain stems from a study of blood T cell repertoires in COVID-19. The wider study: Samples of COVID-19 (acute and convalescent) were obtained from the United States, Italy and Spain. The analysed material was cDNA or gDNA that came from T cells, B-cell-depleted T cells, or PBMCs.

The germline V and J ends were trimmed by 2 bases and 2 bases, with 15 bases remaining between them. The germline V gene has CDR1 MDHEN and CDR2 SYDVKM. This CDR3 comprises 16 residues. Original data processing: Researchers report that nucleated cell counts were estimated from reference gene primer amplification. TCRdb's copy holds only in-frame clones and misses some; the assay was immunoSEQ multiplex PCR. V and J calls and clone size are those listed in that table; D and trimming were worked out from the DNA. The sample includes approximately 280,000 clones, 75% to 85% of them seen just once. The chain employs TRBV28 and TRBJ1-1; no clear D gene. The TCR originated in a man between 45 and 60 years old with active or convalescent COVID-19. Sequencing was performed on peripheral blood. The CDR3 coding sequence is TGTGCCAGCAGTTTAAGGAGGGTCCTAATAAACACTGAAGCTTTCTTT. Its protein product is CASSLRRVLINTEAFF.